This T cell receptor beta chain was sequenced for a study of regulatory T cells in long-lasting Graves disease. The overall study: Persistent Graves' disease required over 5 years of antithyroid drugs and positive TSH receptor antibodies.

The junction had 10 bases not matched to a gene; V was cut back by 4 bases and J by 7 bases. The germline V gene has CDR1 LGHNA and CDR2 YSLEER. The CDR3 consists of 15 residues. Time point of the sample: persistent/refractory GD, antithyroid drugs over 5 years with positive TRAb. PBMC RNA was the source of the TCR library. Library construction for TCR beta used iRepertoire HTBI primers and Arm-PCR of CDR3 regions. TCRdb fed the multiplex PCR reads into MiXCR, producing one record per CDR3 protein. Altogether some 370,000 distinct CDR3 sequences are present, 20% being singletons, with the ten largest covering roughly 20%.

The sequencing used peripheral blood mononuclear cells (PBMCs), collected when the disease was refractory, from a patient treated with antithyroid drugs. The chain joins TRBV4-3 to TRBJ2-4; 7 bases are shared with TRBD2. The source of this sequence is a female donor with Graves disease. CDR3 bases: TGCGCCAGCAGCCGAGATTGGGGGGGACTGAACATTCAGTACTTC. Translating it yields CASSRDWGGLNIQYF.